The clone carrying this T cell receptor (beta chain) was observed a few times. Its antigen is unidentified. This entry belongs to a study of cytomegalovirus exposure and HLA in healthy donors. Notes on the study in general: V segments that were indistinguishable, TRBV6-2 and TRBV6-3 among them, were omitted from analysis.

Germline loops: CDR1 SGDLS, CDR2 YYNGEE. The CDR3 loop spans 14 amino acids. The V gene end was trimmed by 4 bases and the J gene end by 4 bases; junction bases not matched to a gene: 8. PCR was performed using 60 Vbeta and 13 Jbeta primers. Here immunoSEQ multiplex PCR was the method, and the copy in TCRdb shows in-frame clones only, minus some. The sample includes 150,000 to 200,000 clones, roughly 72% of them seen just once. Material: PBMCs. V usage is TRBV9 and J usage is TRBJ2-7; 7 nucleotides line up with TRBD2. The receptor was derived from a man aged 35 to 55 in good health and CMV-seropositive. CDR3 in amino acids: CASSPRLAGYEQYF. CDR3 DNA: TGTGCCAGCAGCCCCCGACTAGCCGGGTACGAGCAGTACTTC.